The table lists the clone carrying this T cell receptor beta chain with a count of one. This entry belongs to a study of T cell changes during pregnancy in multiple sclerosis. Profiling relied on immunoSEQ multiplex PCR, and the TCRdb table lists in-frame clones only, not all of them. Of about 60,000 clones listed, roughly 90% are singletons. The V gene end was trimmed by 0 bases and the J gene end by 6 bases; junction bases not matched to a gene: 7. Germline lookup yields CDR1 ENHRY and CDR2 SYGVKD. CDR3 length: 16 residues. The material sequenced was peripheral blood, taken before pregnancy. The V call is TRBV10-3, the J call TRBJ2-5; TRBD2 agrees at 10 bases. The sequence derives from a female donor with multiple sclerosis, enrolled in a pregnancy study. The CDR3 sequence is CAISESALAGRKTQYF. The CDR3 nucleotides are TGTGCCATCAGTGAGTCTGCACTAGCGGGGAGGAAGACCCAGTACTTC.